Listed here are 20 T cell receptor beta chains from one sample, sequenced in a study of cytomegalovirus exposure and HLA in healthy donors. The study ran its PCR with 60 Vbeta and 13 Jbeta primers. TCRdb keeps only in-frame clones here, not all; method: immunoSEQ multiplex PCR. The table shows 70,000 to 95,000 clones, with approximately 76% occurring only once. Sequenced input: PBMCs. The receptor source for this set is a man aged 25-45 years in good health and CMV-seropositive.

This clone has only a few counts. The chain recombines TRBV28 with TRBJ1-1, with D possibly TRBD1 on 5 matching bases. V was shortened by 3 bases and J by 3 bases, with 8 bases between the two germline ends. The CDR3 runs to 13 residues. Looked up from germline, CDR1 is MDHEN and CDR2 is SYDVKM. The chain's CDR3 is CASSFDRYTEAFF. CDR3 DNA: TGTGCCAGCAGTTTTGACAGATACACTGAAGCTTTCTTT.

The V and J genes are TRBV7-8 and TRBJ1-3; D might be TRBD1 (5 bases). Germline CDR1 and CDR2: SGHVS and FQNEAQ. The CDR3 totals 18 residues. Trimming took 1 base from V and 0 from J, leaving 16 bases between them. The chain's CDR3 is CASSLVRQGRFSGNTIYF. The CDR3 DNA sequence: TGTGCCAGCAGCTTAGTAAGGCAGGGCCGATTCTCTGGAAACACCATATATTTT.

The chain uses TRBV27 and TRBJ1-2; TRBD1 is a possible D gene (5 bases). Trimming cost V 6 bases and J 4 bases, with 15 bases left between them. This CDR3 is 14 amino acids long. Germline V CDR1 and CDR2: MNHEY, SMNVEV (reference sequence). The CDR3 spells CASSDAGDPYGYTF. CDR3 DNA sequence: TGTGCCAGCAGCGACGCGGGGGATCCCTATGGCTACACCTTC.

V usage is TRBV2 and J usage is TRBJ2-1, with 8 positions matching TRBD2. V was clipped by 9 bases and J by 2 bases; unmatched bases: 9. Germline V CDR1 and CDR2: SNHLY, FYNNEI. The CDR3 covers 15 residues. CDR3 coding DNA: TGTGCCAGAAATAGCGGCGGGGGGCCCTACAATGAGCAGTTCTTC. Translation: CARNSGGGPYNEQFF.

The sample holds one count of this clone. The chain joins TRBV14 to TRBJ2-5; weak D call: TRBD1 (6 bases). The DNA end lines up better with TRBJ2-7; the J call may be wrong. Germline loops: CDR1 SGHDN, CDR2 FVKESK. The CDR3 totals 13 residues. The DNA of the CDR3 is TGTGCCAGCAGCGAATACAGGGTAGGCGAGCAGTACTTC. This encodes CASSEYRVGEQYF.

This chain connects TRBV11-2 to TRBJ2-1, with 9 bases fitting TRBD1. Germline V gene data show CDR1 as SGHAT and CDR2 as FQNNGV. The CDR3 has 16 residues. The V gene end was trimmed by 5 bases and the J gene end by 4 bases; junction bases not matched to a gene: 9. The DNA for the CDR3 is TGTGCCAGCAGCCTTTATCGGGACAGGGATTACAATGAGCAGTTCTTC. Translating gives CASSLYRDRDYNEQFF.

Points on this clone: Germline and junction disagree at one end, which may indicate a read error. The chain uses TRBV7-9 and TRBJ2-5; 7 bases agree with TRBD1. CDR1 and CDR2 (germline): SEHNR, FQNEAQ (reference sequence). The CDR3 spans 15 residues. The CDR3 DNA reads TGTTCCAGCAGCTCCGCCGGGACAGCTCAAGAGACCCAGTACTTC. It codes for CSSSSAGTAQETQYF. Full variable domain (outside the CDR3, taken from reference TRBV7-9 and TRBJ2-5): DTGVSQNPRHKITKRGQNVTFRCDPISEHNRLYWYRQTLGQGPEFLTYFQNEAQLEKSRLLSDRFSAERPKGSFSTLEIQRTEQGDSAMYLCSSSSAGTAQETQYFGPGTRLLVL.

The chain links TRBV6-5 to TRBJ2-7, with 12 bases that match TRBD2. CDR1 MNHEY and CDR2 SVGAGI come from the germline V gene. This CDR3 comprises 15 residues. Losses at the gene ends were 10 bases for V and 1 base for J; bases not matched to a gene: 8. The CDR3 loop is CATRLAGVASYEQYF. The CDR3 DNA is TGTGCCACTAGACTAGCGGGGGTAGCGTCCTACGAGCAGTACTTC.

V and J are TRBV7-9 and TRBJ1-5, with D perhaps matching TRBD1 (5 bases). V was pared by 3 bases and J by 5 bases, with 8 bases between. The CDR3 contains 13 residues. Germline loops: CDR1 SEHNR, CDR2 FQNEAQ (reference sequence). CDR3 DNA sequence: TGTGCCAGCAGCTTGGGGGGAGATCAGCCCCAGCATTTT. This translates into CASSLGGDQPQHF. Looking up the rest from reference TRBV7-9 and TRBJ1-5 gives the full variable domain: DTGVSQNPRHKITKRGQNVTFRCDPISEHNRLYWYRQTLGQGPEFLTYFQNEAQLEKSRLLSDRFSAERPKGSFSTLEIQRTEQGDSAMYLCASSLGGDQPQHFGDGTRLSIL.

CDR3 coding DNA: TGTGCCAGCAGGTCCGGGACAGGGTTATTCGAGCAGTACTTC. Protein: CASRSGTGLFEQYF. The chain has TRBV28 and TRBJ2-7, with 9 bases matching TRBD1. CDR3 length: 14 amino acids. The germline gives CDR1 MDHEN, CDR2 SYDVKM. Trimming took 6 bases from V and 6 from J; bases not matched to a gene: 9.

The CDR3 here is CASSDRTGGTSGANVLTF. The DNA of the CDR3 is TGTGCCAGCAGCGACCGGACAGGGGGCACCTCTGGGGCCAACGTCCTGACTTTC. The chain employs TRBV5-8 and TRBJ2-6, with 11 bases identical to TRBD1. This CDR3 spans 18 amino acids. J gave up 0 bases and V 4 bases, and 6 bases lay outside the gene matches. CDR1 is SGHTS, CDR2 YDEGEE, per germline.

CDR3 region: CATSSPGTMSYEQYF. The CDR3 bases are TGTGCCACCAGCAGCCCAGGGACAATGTCCTACGAGCAGTACTTC. V gene TRBV15 combines with J gene TRBJ2-7, with a tentative D call TRBD1 (6 bases). This CDR3 is 15 amino acids long. Looked up from germline, CDR1 is LNHNV and CDR2 is YYDKDF (reference sequence). V lost 3 bases, J lost 1 base, and 13 bases lay in between.

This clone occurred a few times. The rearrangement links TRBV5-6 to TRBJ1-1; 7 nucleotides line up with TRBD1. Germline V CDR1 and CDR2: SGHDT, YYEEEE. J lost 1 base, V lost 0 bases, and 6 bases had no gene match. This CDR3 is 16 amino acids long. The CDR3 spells CASSLGPTGQNTEAFF. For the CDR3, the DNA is TGTGCCAGCAGCTTGGGCCCGACAGGGCAGAACACTGAAGCTTTCTTT.

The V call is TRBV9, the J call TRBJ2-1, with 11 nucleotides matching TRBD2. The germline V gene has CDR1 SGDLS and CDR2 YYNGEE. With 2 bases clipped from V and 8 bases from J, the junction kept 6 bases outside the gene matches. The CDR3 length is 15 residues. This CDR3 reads CASSVLAGGLDEQFF. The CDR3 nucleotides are TGTGCCAGCAGCGTCCTAGCGGGGGGCTTGGATGAGCAGTTCTTC.

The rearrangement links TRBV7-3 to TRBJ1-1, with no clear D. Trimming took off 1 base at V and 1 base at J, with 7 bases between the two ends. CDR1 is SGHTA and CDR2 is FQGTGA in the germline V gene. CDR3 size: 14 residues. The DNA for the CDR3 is TGTGCCAGCAGCTTAAAGCCCGGGAACACTGAAGCTTTCTTT. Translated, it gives CASSLKPGNTEAFF.

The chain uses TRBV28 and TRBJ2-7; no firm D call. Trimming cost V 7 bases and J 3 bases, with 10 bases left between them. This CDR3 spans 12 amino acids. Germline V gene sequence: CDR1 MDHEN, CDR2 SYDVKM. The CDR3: CASNLEFYEQYF. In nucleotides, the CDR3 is TGTGCCAGCAACCTCGAGTTCTACGAGCAGTACTTC.

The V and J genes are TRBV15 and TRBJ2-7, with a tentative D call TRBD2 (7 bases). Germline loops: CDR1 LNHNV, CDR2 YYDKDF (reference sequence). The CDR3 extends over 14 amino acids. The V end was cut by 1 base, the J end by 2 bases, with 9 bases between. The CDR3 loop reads CATSRGGGPYEQYF. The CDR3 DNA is TGTGCCACCAGCAGAGGCGGGGGCCCCTACGAGCAGTACTTC.

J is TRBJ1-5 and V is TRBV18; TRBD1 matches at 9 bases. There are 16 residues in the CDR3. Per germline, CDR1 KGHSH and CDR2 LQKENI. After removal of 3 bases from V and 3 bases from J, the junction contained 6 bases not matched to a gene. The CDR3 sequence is CASSPFRTGDNQPQHF. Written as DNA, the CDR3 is TGTGCCAGCTCACCCTTTAGGACAGGGGACAATCAGCCCCAGCATTTT. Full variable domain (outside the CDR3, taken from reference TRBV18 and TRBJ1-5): NAGVMQNPRHLVRRRGQEARLRCSPMKGHSHVYWYRQLPEEGLKFMVYLQKENIIDESGMPKERFSAEFPKEGPSILRIQQVVRGDSAAYFCASSPFRTGDNQPQHFGDGTRLSIL.

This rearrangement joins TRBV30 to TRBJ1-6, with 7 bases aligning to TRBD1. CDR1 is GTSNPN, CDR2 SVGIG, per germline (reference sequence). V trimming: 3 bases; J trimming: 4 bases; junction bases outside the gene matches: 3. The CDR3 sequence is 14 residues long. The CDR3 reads CAWRWGQYNSPLHF. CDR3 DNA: TGTGCCTGGAGGTGGGGACAGTATAATTCACCCCTCCACTTT.

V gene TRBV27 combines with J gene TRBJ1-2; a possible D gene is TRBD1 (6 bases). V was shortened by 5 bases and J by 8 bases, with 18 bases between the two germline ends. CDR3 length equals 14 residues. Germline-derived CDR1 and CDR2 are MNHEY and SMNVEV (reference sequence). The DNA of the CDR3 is TGTGCCAGCAGTCTTGTACAGGGTTCTCGCGGCTACACCTTC. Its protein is CASSLVQGSRGYTF.